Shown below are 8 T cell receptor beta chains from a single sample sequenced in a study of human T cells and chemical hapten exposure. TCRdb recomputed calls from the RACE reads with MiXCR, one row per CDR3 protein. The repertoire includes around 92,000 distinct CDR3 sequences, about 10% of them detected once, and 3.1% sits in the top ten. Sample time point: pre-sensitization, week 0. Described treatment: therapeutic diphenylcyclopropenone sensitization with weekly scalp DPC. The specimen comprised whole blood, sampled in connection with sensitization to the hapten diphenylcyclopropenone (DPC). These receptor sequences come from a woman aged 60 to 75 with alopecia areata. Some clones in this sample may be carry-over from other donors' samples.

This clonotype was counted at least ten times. The CDR3 protein is CSAPGPSNEKLFF. The DNA for the CDR3 is TGCAGTGCTCCGGGCCCATCAAACGAAAAACTGTTTTTT. The chain links TRBV20-1 to TRBJ1-4, with unresolved D. CDR1 DFQATT and CDR2 SNEGSKA come from the germline V gene (reference sequence). CDR3 length: 13 residues. The ends were cut back, 5 bases at V and 8 bases at J, with 15 bases in the middle.

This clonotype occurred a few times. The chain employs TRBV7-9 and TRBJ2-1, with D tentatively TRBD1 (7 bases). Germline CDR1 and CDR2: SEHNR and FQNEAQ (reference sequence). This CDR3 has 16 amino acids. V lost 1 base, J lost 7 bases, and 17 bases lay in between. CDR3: CASSLGAGGPTNEQFF. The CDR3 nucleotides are TGTGCCAGCAGCTTAGGTGCAGGGGGGCCTACGAATGAGCAGTTCTTC.

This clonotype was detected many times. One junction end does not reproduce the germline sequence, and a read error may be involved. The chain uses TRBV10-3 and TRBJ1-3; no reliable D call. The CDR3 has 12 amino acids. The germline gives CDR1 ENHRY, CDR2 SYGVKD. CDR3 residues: CPIESSGNTIYF. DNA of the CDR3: TGTCCCATCGAGAGCTCAGGAAACACCATATATTTT.

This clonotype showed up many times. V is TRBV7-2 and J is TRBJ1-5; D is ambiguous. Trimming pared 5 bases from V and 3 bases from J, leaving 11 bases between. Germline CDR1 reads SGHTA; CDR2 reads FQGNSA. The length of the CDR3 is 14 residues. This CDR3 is CASSRDTNNQPQHF. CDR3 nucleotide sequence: TGTGCCAGCAGCAGAGACACCAACAATCAGCCCCAGCATTTT.

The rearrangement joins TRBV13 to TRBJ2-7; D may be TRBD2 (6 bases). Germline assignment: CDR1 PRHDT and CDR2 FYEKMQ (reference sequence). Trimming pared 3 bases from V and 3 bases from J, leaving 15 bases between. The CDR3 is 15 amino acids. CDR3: CASSFRRAPYYEQYF. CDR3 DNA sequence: TGTGCCAGCAGCTTTCGGAGGGCCCCCTACTACGAGCAGTACTTC.

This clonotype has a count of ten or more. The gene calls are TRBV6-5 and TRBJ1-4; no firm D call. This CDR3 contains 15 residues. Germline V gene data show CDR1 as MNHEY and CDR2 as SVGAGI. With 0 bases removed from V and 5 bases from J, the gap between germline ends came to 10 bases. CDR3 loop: CASSYSVNKNEKLFF. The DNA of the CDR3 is TGTGCCAGCAGTTACTCGGTTAATAAGAATGAAAAACTGTTTTTT.

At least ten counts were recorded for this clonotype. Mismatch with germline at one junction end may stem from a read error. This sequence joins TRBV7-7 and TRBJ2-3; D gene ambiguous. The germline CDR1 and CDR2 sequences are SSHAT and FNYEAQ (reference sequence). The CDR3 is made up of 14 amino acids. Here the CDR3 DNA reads TGTGCTAGCAGCTCGATGCCAGGAGCGGATACGCAGTATTTT. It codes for CASSSMPGADTQYF.

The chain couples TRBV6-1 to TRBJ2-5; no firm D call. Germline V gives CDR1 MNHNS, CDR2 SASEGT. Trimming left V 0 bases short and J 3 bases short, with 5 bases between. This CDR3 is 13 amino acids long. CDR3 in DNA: TGTGCCAGCAGTGAAGCAGTAAAAGAGACCCAGTACTTC. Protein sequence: CASSEAVKETQYF.